This entry lists 31 T cell receptor beta chains sequenced from one sample in a study of cytotoxic CD8 clonotypes in ibrutinib-treated CLL. Profiling relied on immunoSEQ multiplex PCR, and the TCRdb table lists in-frame clones only, not all of them. The sample lists some 92,000 clones, roughly 80% occurring once. The sequences come from PBMCs, collected after 24 months of ibrutinib treatment. The source of these receptors is a human donor with chronic lymphocytic leukemia.

The table lists this clone with a count of one. The rearrangement uses TRBV14 and TRBJ1-6; D may be TRBD1 (5 bases). Trimming left V 4 bases short and J 8 bases short, with 15 bases between. The V gene's germline CDR1 is SGHDN and CDR2 FVKESK. This CDR3 contains 15 residues. This CDR3 is CASSRPGTAHSPLHF. The CDR3 DNA reads TGTGCCAGCAGCCGCCCCGGGACGGCTCATTCACCCCTCCACTTT.

The rearrangement uses TRBV6-6 and TRBJ1-2, with a possible D match to TRBD1 (5 bases). CDR3 length: 14 residues. Trimming shortened V by 3 bases and J by 3 bases, and 11 bases separated the two germline ends. The germline CDR1 and CDR2 sequences are MNHNY and SVGAGI (reference sequence). The CDR3 reads CASSYQGQDYGYTF. Here the CDR3 DNA reads TGTGCCAGCAGTTATCAGGGTCAGGACTATGGCTACACCTTC.

This chain uses TRBV2 with TRBJ2-1; tentative D call: TRBD2 (5 bases). Trimming stripped 4 bases from V and 10 bases from J, with 17 bases between. The CDR3 length is 14 residues. The V gene's germline CDR1 is SNHLY and CDR2 FYNNEI. The CDR3, as DNA: TGTGCCAGCAGTGCAGTCCGTTCCACTAGGGAGCAGTTCTTC. Translation: CASSAVRSTREQFF.

This clone was counted between two and nine times. This chain uses TRBV6-1 with TRBJ2-7; D tentatively fits TRBD1 or TRBD2 (6 bases each). CDR1 and CDR2 from the germline V gene are MNHNS and SASEGT. The CDR3 consists of 16 residues. The ends were cut back, 3 bases at V and 1 base at J, with 16 bases in the middle. CDR3 in amino acids: CASSEEGGRSSYEQYF. In DNA, the CDR3 is TGTGCCAGCAGTGAGGAGGGGGGCAGGAGTTCCTACGAGCAGTACTTC.

The V and J genes are TRBV7-2 and TRBJ1-1; tentative D call: TRBD1 (5 bases). Germline CDR1 and CDR2: SGHTA and FQGNSA. This CDR3 comprises 16 residues. V was cut by 5 bases and J by 1 base, with 17 bases left in between. The DNA for the CDR3 is TGTGCCAGCAGCCTCTGGACGGGGCAAGGGAACACTGAAGCTTTCTTT. Translated, it gives CASSLWTGQGNTEAFF.

This clone has a single count. The rearrangement uses TRBV19 and TRBJ2-1, with D possibly matching TRBD2 (6 bases). CDR3 length equals 14 residues. Trimming stripped 5 bases from V and 8 bases from J, with 16 bases between. Germline assignment: CDR1 LNHDA and CDR2 SQIVND (reference sequence). CDR3 nucleotide sequence: TGTGCCAGTAGTTGGGGGTCGGGAGTCGATGAGCAGTTCTTC. Protein sequence: CASSWGSGVDEQFF.

The V gene is TRBV4-1, the J gene TRBJ1-2; possibly TRBD1 for D (5 bases). CDR3 length: 13 amino acids. Germline V CDR1 and CDR2: MGHRA, YSYEKL. V was trimmed by 0 bases and J by 6 bases, leaving 8 bases between them. The chain's CDR3 is CASSQDPGNGYTF. DNA of the CDR3: TGCGCCAGCAGCCAAGATCCAGGGAATGGCTACACCTTC.

This clone was seen more than once but under ten times. The chain recombines TRBV27 with TRBJ2-3, with D maybe TRBD1 (7 bases). Trimming took off 3 bases at V and 2 bases at J, with 15 bases between the two ends. This CDR3 is 16 amino acids long. Germline assignment: CDR1 MNHEY and CDR2 SMNVEV (reference sequence). The chain's CDR3 is CASSLGGQIITDTQYF. CDR3 nucleotide sequence: TGTGCCAGCAGTTTGGGGGGACAGATAATCACAGATACGCAGTATTTT.

On this clone: The sample holds other DNA sequences that translate to the same CDR3. The V gene is TRBV5-1, the J gene TRBJ2-3; no definite D call. Trimming took off 2 bases at V and 3 bases at J, with 1 base between the two ends. The CDR3 extends over 11 amino acids. Germline V lookup: CDR1 SGHRS, CDR2 YFSETQ. The chain's CDR3 is CASSLTDTQYF. The CDR3 DNA reads as TGCGCCAGCAGCTTAACAGATACGCAGTATTTT.

The chain employs TRBV19 and TRBJ1-1; no clear D gene. This CDR3 has 12 residues. Trimming removed 6 bases at V and 7 bases at J, with 12 bases between. The V gene's germline CDR1 is LNHDA and CDR2 SQIVND (reference sequence). The CDR3 sequence: CASSRPPFEAFF. The CDR3 bases are TGTGCCAGTAGCCGCCCACCCTTTGAAGCTTTCTTT. Full variable domain (missing parts from reference TRBV19 and TRBJ1-1): DGGITQSPKYLFRKEGQNVTLSCEQNLNHDAMYWYRQDPGQGLRLIYYSQIVNDFQKGDIAEGYSVSREKKESFPLTVTSAQKNPTAFYLCASSRPPFEAFFGQGTRLTVV.

The chain has TRBV7-2 and TRBJ1-5; D gene uncertain. V lost 2 bases and J lost 3, with 8 bases in between. CDR3 length: 14 residues. Germline V gene lookup returns CDR1 SGHTA and CDR2 FQGNSA. The CDR3 sequence: CASSLNGYNQPQHF. The CDR3 region has the DNA TGTGCCAGCAGCTTAAACGGGTACAATCAGCCCCAGCATTTT.

This rearrangement joins TRBV30 to TRBJ2-1, with 10 bases matching TRBD2. The CDR3 is made up of 14 amino acids. V trimming: 2 bases; J trimming: 10 bases; junction bases outside the gene matches: 8. The germline gives CDR1 GTSNPN, CDR2 SVGIG (reference sequence). The CDR3, as DNA: TGTGCCTGGAGTTCTAGCGGGAGCCGGTTGGAGCAGTTCTTC. Translated, it gives CAWSSSGSRLEQFF.

The gene calls are TRBV7-3 and TRBJ1-1; tentatively, D is TRBD1 (5 bases). This CDR3 has 14 amino acids. Germline-derived CDR1 and CDR2 are SGHTA and FQGTGA. The germline V and J ends were trimmed by 5 bases and 1 base, with 11 bases remaining between them. The CDR3 DNA sequence: TGTGCCAGCAGCGCACAGGATACGAACACTGAAGCTTTCTTT. This gives the protein CASSAQDTNTEAFF. The full variable domain, with the rest looked up from reference TRBV7-3 and TRBJ1-1, is GAGVSQTPSNKVTEKGKYVELRCDPISGHTALYWYRQSLGQGPEFLIYFQGTGAADDSGLPNDRFFAVRPEGSVSTLKIQRTERGDSAVYLCASSAQDTNTEAFFGQGTRLTVV.

In this sample, this clone turned up once. The J gene is TRBJ2-5, the V gene TRBV16; 7 bases map to TRBD2. Germline values: CDR1 KGHSY, CDR2 FQNENV. Trimming took 3 bases from V and 3 from J; bases not matched to a gene: 10. The CDR3 consists of 16 residues. CDR3 DNA: TGTGCCAGCAGCCACCCTGAGACCGGGACTAAAGAGACCCAGTACTTC. This codes for CASSHPETGTKETQYF.

The CDR3 loop is CASSLVWEGTYEQYF. For the CDR3, the DNA is TGTGCCAGCAGCTTAGTCTGGGAAGGGACCTACGAGCAGTACTTC. The chain employs TRBV7-9 and TRBJ2-7; D is undetermined. Germline V lookup: CDR1 SEHNR, CDR2 FQNEAQ (reference sequence). V was trimmed by 1 base and J by 2 bases, leaving 12 bases between them. The CDR3 totals 15 residues. The full variable domain, with the rest looked up from reference TRBV7-9 and TRBJ2-7, is DTGVSQNPRHKITKRGQNVTFRCDPISEHNRLYWYRQTLGQGPEFLTYFQNEAQLEKSRLLSDRFSAERPKGSFSTLEIQRTEQGDSAMYLCASSLVWEGTYEQYFGPGTRLTVT.

V gene TRBV5-1 combines with J gene TRBJ1-1; D not certain. This CDR3 is 13 amino acids long. Germline V lookup: CDR1 SGHRS, CDR2 YFSETQ. Trimming stripped 0 bases from V and 1 base from J, with 4 bases between. The CDR3 nucleotides are TGCGCCAGCAGCTTGGGAGAGAACACTGAAGCTTTCTTT. Translating it yields CASSLGENTEAFF.

The chain joins TRBV14 to TRBJ1-1, with no clear D. V was trimmed by 5 bases and J by 1 base, leaving 11 bases between them. This CDR3 is built from 14 residues. CDR1 is SGHDN and CDR2 is FVKESK in the germline V gene. The CDR3 coding sequence is TGTGCCAGCAGCTATCATGACACGAACACTGAAGCTTTCTTT. This translates into CASSYHDTNTEAFF.

The chain uses TRBV27 and TRBJ2-1, with 7 bases lining up with TRBD2. The V and J ends lost 7 bases and 7 bases, in that order; junction bases with no gene match: 13. Germline V gene sequence: CDR1 MNHEY, CDR2 SMNVEV (reference sequence). This CDR3 has 15 amino acids. The CDR3 here is CASTEAGMLYNEQFF. In DNA, the CDR3 is TGTGCCAGCACCGAAGCGGGAATGCTTTATAATGAGCAGTTCTTC.

A few counts support this clone. The V call is TRBV19, the J call TRBJ2-1, with 7 bases lining up with TRBD2. CDR1 and CDR2 from the germline V gene are LNHDA and SQIVND (reference sequence). V lost 1 base to trimming and J lost 7 bases; unmatched junction nucleotides: 10. The CDR3 is 16 residues long. The CDR3 DNA reads TGTGCCAGTAGTATAGTCTCCGGGACTATCTTAAATGAGCAGTTCTTC. Translation: CASSIVSGTILNEQFF.

There are a few counts of this clone. This same CDR3 is encoded by further DNA sequences in the sample. The CDR3 sequence: CASSVGSTDTQYF. In nucleotides, the CDR3 is TGTGCCAGCAGCGTAGGCAGCACAGATACGCAGTATTTT. The chain combines TRBV9 with TRBJ2-3; no definite D call. Germline CDR1 SGDLS, CDR2 YYNGEE. Trimming took 0 bases from V and 0 from J, leaving 2 bases between them. There are 13 residues in the CDR3.

This clone has more than one count but fewer than ten. The chain combines TRBV19 with TRBJ1-5, with 9 bases identical to TRBD1. The CDR3 runs to 16 residues. The germline V gene encodes CDR1 LNHDA and CDR2 SQIVND (reference sequence). V lost 6 bases and J lost 2; bases outside the gene matches: 8. In DNA form, the CDR3 reads TGTGCCAGTAGCACCGGGACAGGGAGAGGCAATCAGCCCCAGCATTTT. This codes for CASSTGTGRGNQPQHF.

The chain couples TRBV5-1 to TRBJ2-7; D is ambiguous. This CDR3 has 13 residues. CDR1 SGHRS and CDR2 YFSETQ come from the germline V gene. The V end was cut by 0 bases, the J end by 2 bases, with 6 bases between. The CDR3: CASSLEPAYEQYF. The CDR3 bases are TGCGCCAGCAGCTTGGAGCCAGCCTACGAGCAGTACTTC.

The chain links TRBV5-4 to TRBJ1-2, with TRBD1 matching over 9 bases. After removal of 4 bases from V and 1 base from J, the junction contained 5 bases not matched to a gene. This CDR3 region has 15 residues. Germline CDR1 reads SGHNT; CDR2 reads YYREEE (reference sequence). The CDR3 protein is CASSHRGRGNYGYTF. The DNA of the CDR3 is TGTGCCAGCAGCCACAGGGGGCGGGGTAACTATGGCTACACCTTC. Variable domain in full (rest from reference TRBV5-4 and TRBJ1-2): ETGVTQSPTHLIKTRGQQVTLRCSSQSGHNTVSWYQQALGQGPQFIFQYYREEENGRGNFPPRFSGLQFPNYSSELNVNALELDDSALYLCASSHRGRGNYGYTFGSGTRLTVV.

This clone was detected a few times. V is TRBV2 and J is TRBJ1-2; D gene uncertain. V shed 6 bases and J shed 4 bases, with 12 bases lying between them. There are 13 residues in the CDR3. Germline CDR1 and CDR2: SNHLY and FYNNEI. The CDR3 here is CASRQDTVYGYTF. The CDR3 DNA is TGTGCCAGCAGGCAAGACACGGTCTATGGCTACACCTTC. Full variable domain (missing parts from reference TRBV2 and TRBJ1-2): EPEVTQTPSHQVTQMGQEVILRCVPISNHLYFYWYRQILGQKVEFLVSFYNNEISEKSEIFDDQFSVERPDGSNFTLKIRSTKLEDSAMYFCASRQDTVYGYTFGSGTRLTVV.

The gene calls are TRBV7-2 and TRBJ1-3; TRBD1 aligns across 9 bases. The CDR3 length is 15 residues. V gave up 0 bases and J gave up 8 bases; unmatched junction bases: 5. CDR1 and CDR2 (germline): SGHTA, FQGNSA. The CDR3 DNA sequence: TGTGCCAGCAGCTTAGCTGGACAGGGGATGGACACCATATATTTT. Its translation is CASSLAGQGMDTIYF.

The V call is TRBV5-1, the J call TRBJ1-1, with D perhaps matching TRBD1 (5 bases). The germline CDR1 and CDR2 sequences are SGHRS and YFSETQ. Trimming left V 0 bases short and J 6 bases short, with 12 bases between. There are 14 residues in the CDR3. The DNA of the CDR3 is TGCGCCAGCAGCTTGGTAGAGGGACTGGCTGAAGCTTTCTTT. Protein product: CASSLVEGLAEAFF.

The rearrangement joins TRBV7-2 to TRBJ2-1; TRBD1 agrees at 7 bases. Trimming at V came to 3 bases and at J to 4 bases, leaving 3 bases not matched to a gene. The CDR3 extends over 14 amino acids. Germline-derived CDR1 and CDR2 are SGHTA and FQGNSA. The CDR3: CASSLGRGYNEQFF. CDR3 DNA sequence: TGTGCCAGCAGCTTGGGCAGGGGGTACAATGAGCAGTTCTTC.

This rearrangement joins TRBV6-1 to TRBJ2-7; D is uncertain. V was shortened by 6 bases and J by 0 bases, with 9 bases between the two germline ends. The V gene's germline CDR1 is MNHNS and CDR2 SASEGT. There are 13 residues in the CDR3. The CDR3 region has the DNA TGTGCCAGCAGACCAAGGAGCTCCTACGAGCAGTACTTC. It yields the protein CASRPRSSYEQYF.

This clone has just one count. This chain links TRBV28 with TRBJ1-3; no definite D call. V was trimmed by 7 bases and J by 8 bases, leaving 18 bases between them. This CDR3 has 14 amino acids. CDR1 and CDR2 from the germline V gene are MDHEN and SYDVKM. The CDR3 sequence is CASTTGPIRDTIYF. The CDR3 nucleotides are TGTGCCAGCACCACCGGGCCAATTCGGGACACCATATATTTT.

V is TRBV5-6 and J is TRBJ2-1; TRBD2 agrees at 8 bases. Losses at the gene ends were 3 bases for V and 4 bases for J; bases not matched to a gene: 6. Germline CDR1 reads SGHDT; CDR2 reads YYEEEE. The CDR3 length is 15 residues. The CDR3 nucleotides read TGTGCCAGCAGCTCTTCGGGAGGGCCTTACAATGAGCAGTTCTTC. Translation: CASSSSGGPYNEQFF.

As to this clone: Relative to the germline gene, one junction end is altered; a read error may explain this. The rearrangement uses TRBV27 and TRBJ2-7, with D possibly being TRBD1 (7 bases). This CDR3 is built from 16 residues. Germline assignment: CDR1 MNHEY and CDR2 SMNVEV (reference sequence). This CDR3 is CTSSLFGTAGSYEQYF. CDR3 bases: TGTACCAGCAGTTTGTTCGGGACAGCGGGTTCCTACGAGCAGTACTTC.